A single sample is the source of the 15 T cell receptor beta chains below, sequenced in a study of early T cells in non-severe SARS-CoV-2 infection. In TCRdb, the 5' RACE reads were re-called with MiXCR into one record per CDR3 protein. Counted here are tens of thousands of distinct CDR3 sequences, 12% occurring once; the ten biggest clones make up approximately 15%. Sequenced material: whole blood. Receptors were obtained from an adult who was a healthcare worker with PCR-confirmed SARS-CoV-2 infection or an uninfected control (not recorded which).

The rearrangement uses TRBV18 and TRBJ2-2; 12 nucleotides match TRBD2. The germline V gene encodes CDR1 KGHSH and CDR2 LQKENI. The junction had 9 bases not matched to a gene; V was cut back by 1 base and J by 0 bases. This CDR3 has 20 residues. The CDR3 DNA reads TGTGCCAGCTCACCACGGCCCCTAGCGGGGGGGCCCGCGAACACCGGGGAGCTGTTTTTT. Its translation: CASSPRPLAGGPANTGELFF. Filled out from reference TRBV18 and TRBJ2-2, the complete variable domain reads NAGVMQNPRHLVRRRGQEARLRCSPMKGHSHVYWYRQLPEEGLKFMVYLQKENIIDESGMPKERFSAEFPKEGPSILRIQQVVRGDSAAYFCASSPRPLAGGPANTGELFFGEGSRLTVL.

The table lists this clonotype with a few counts. V gene TRBV18 combines with J gene TRBJ1-6; D is possibly TRBD1 (5 bases). Trimming removed 0 bases at V and 6 bases at J, with 9 bases between. Germline loops: CDR1 KGHSH, CDR2 LQKENI. CDR3 length equals 15 residues. The CDR3 loop is CASSPPFGANSPLHF. The CDR3 region has the DNA TGTGCCAGCTCACCACCATTCGGGGCTAATTCACCCCTCCACTTT.

At least ten counts were recorded for this clonotype. The chain combines TRBV4-3 with TRBJ2-5, with 8 bases fitting TRBD1. The CDR3 has 15 amino acids. The germline gives CDR1 LGHNA, CDR2 YSLEER. With 1 base clipped from V and 5 bases from J, the junction kept 6 bases outside the gene matches. The CDR3 coding sequence is TGCGCCAGCAGCCAAGTATGGCAGGGGGCCGAGACCCAGTACTTC. Its protein is CASSQVWQGAETQYF.

The rearrangement links TRBV20-1 to TRBJ2-1; 10 nucleotides match TRBD1. Trimming cost V 0 bases and J 8 bases; bases outside gene matches: 10. There are 16 residues in the CDR3. The germline CDR1 and CDR2 sequences are DFQATT and SNEGSKA (reference sequence). The CDR3 loop reads CSARDTRTGGWDEQFF. CDR3 DNA sequence: TGCAGTGCTAGAGACACCAGGACAGGGGGATGGGATGAGCAGTTCTTC.

The V gene is TRBV12-3 or TRBV12-4, the J gene TRBJ2-5; D is ambiguous. The CDR3 runs to 14 residues. The ends were cut back, 3 bases at V and 1 base at J, with 9 bases in the middle. The CDR3: CASSLPESQETQYF. The CDR3 coding sequence is TGTGCCAGCAGTTTGCCTGAGAGCCAAGAGACCCAGTACTTC.

This clonotype was recorded a few times. V gene TRBV2 combines with J gene TRBJ2-3; 11 positions match TRBD1. This CDR3 comprises 17 residues. With 4 bases clipped from V and 0 bases from J, the junction kept 6 bases outside the gene matches. Germline assignment: CDR1 SNHLY and CDR2 FYNNEI. CDR3 coding DNA: TGTGCCAGCAGTGGGGACAGGGGGAGCCCTAGCACAGATACGCAGTATTTT. Amino acids: CASSGDRGSPSTDTQYF.

This clonotype was counted between two and nine times. V usage is TRBV2 and J usage is TRBJ2-3; the D gene is possibly TRBD1 (5 bases). V was trimmed by 6 bases and J by 2 bases, leaving 18 bases between them. Germline V CDR1 and CDR2: SNHLY, FYNNEI. This CDR3 has 16 amino acids. The CDR3 region is CASRLDRGSNTDTQYF. CDR3 sequence (DNA): TGTGCCAGCAGGCTTGATAGGGGCAGCAACACAGATACGCAGTATTTT.

This clonotype occurred many times. The V call is TRBV3-1, the J call TRBJ2-3; D is possibly TRBD2 (7 bases). CDR1 is LGHDT and CDR2 is YNNKEL in the germline V gene (reference sequence). CDR3 size: 17 residues. V was cut by 0 bases and J by 4 bases, with 17 bases left in between. The CDR3 reads CASSQELGGRGSDTQYF. CDR3 bases: TGTGCCAGCAGCCAAGAATTAGGAGGGAGGGGGTCAGATACGCAGTATTTT.

In its sample, this clonotype was seen a few times. The chain uses TRBV20-1 and TRBJ2-5; 13 nucleotides line up with TRBD2. Germline V gives CDR1 DFQATT, CDR2 SNEGSKA (reference sequence). J was trimmed by 4 bases and V by 6 bases; bases with no gene match: 5. The CDR3 has 14 residues. Written as DNA, the CDR3 is TGCAGTGCGCTTGGGACTAGCGGGGCAGAGACCCAGTACTTC. This translates into CSALGTSGAETQYF.

In its sample, this clonotype was seen a few times. This rearrangement joins TRBV7-2 to TRBJ2-7, with D tentatively TRBD2 (6 bases). This CDR3 comprises 15 residues. The V and J ends lost 4 bases and 3 bases respectively, with 16 bases between them. Germline loops: CDR1 SGHTA, CDR2 FQGNSA. The CDR3 sequence: CASSSGTQVVYEQYF. CDR3 bases: TGTGCCAGCAGCTCCGGGACTCAGGTCGTCTACGAGCAGTACTTC.

The chain is built from TRBV12-3 or TRBV12-4 and TRBJ2-3; 11 bases agree with TRBD2. CDR3 length: 14 residues. V lost 10 bases to trimming and J lost 4 bases; unmatched junction nucleotides: 7. CDR3 amino acids: CATAPSGRPDTQYF. The CDR3 DNA reads TGTGCCACCGCCCCTAGCGGGAGGCCAGATACGCAGTATTTT.

This clonotype was recorded at least ten times. The rearrangement links TRBV12-3 or TRBV12-4 to TRBJ1-2; the D is unclear. The CDR3 runs to 13 residues. Trimming took 5 bases from V and 8 from J, leaving 15 bases between them. The CDR3: CASSPGSWWGYTF. Written as DNA, the CDR3 is TGTGCCAGCAGTCCCGGGTCCTGGTGGGGCTACACCTTC.

The chain has TRBV5-1 and TRBJ2-5, with D perhaps matching TRBD2 (5 bases). CDR1 SGHRS and CDR2 YFSETQ come from the germline V gene. There are 15 residues in the CDR3. Deletions cut 3 bases from V and 2 bases from J, with 14 bases between. Here the CDR3 reads CASSYSAVPQETQYF. The CDR3 DNA sequence: TGCGCCAGCAGCTACTCAGCGGTCCCTCAAGAGACCCAGTACTTC.

The V gene is TRBV20-1, the J gene TRBJ2-5; possibly TRBD2 for D (6 bases). Looked up from germline, CDR1 is DFQATT and CDR2 is SNEGSKA (reference sequence). CDR3 size: 15 residues. This CDR3 reads CSVYPLGRIQETQYF. Here the CDR3 DNA reads TGCAGCGTATACCCGCTGGGGAGGATCCAAGAGACCCAGTACTTC.

The genes are TRBV14 and TRBJ2-5; no firm D call. Germline V gene data show CDR1 as SGHDN and CDR2 as FVKESK. Trimming removed 0 bases at V and 0 bases at J, with 11 bases between. The CDR3 is 16 residues long. This CDR3 is CASSQERNQYQETQYF. CDR3 in DNA: TGTGCCAGCAGCCAAGAACGGAACCAGTACCAAGAGACCCAGTACTTC.